Included here is one T cell receptor (beta chain) sequence, with context. Its antigen is unidentified. CDR1 is SGHVS and CDR2 is FNYEAQ in the germline V gene. V lost 0 bases to trimming and J lost 4 bases, with 17 bases between them. This CDR3 comprises 17 residues. Only in-frame clones appear in the TCRdb table, and some are missing; sequencing was by immunoSEQ multiplex PCR. This sample has 4,000 to 5,500 clones; roughly 72% occur once, and the top ten carry roughly 6.3%. This specimen belongs to a study of coeliac disease. Notes on the study in general: Known gliadin-specific TRB sequences: about 55% of the 18 coeliac samples, only 1 of 6 controls.

Sample: lymphocytes from the gut lamina propria. This rearrangement joins TRBV7-6 to TRBJ2-3; a possible D gene is TRBD2 (6 bases). This receptor was identified in a man between 18 and 29 years old with celiac disease on a gluten-free diet. This chain's CDR3 is CASSLAPASVSPDTQYF. The CDR3 bases are TGTGCCAGCAGCTTAGCGCCCGCTAGCGTCTCTCCAGATACGCAGTATTTT.